This T cell receptor beta chain was retrieved from a study of early T cells in non-severe SARS-CoV-2 infection (dated by TCRdb to 2020 to 2023). For the wider study: TCR sequencing used bulk RNA from unsorted whole blood, so alpha and beta chains could not be paired.

In this sample, this clonotype turned up a few times. Its antigen remains undetermined. The input lacks base qualities; no much larger clone sits a single base away. The CDR3 runs 15 residues from the cysteine to the phenylalanine. Only the CDR3 portion is preserved as DNA: 45 bases, with reading frame beginning at the first base. V loses 1 base at its end and J loses 3 bases; junction bases beyond the gene matches: 5. CDR1 and CDR2, per the germline V gene, are SGHTA and FQGNSA. On the study overall, not on this receptor specifically: Matching against VDJdb was skewed toward anti-spike CD8 responses, likely underestimated virus-specific expansions, and missed private and CD4 specificities.

Library generation was performed with 5' RACE. The listed sequencing device is NextSeq 500. In the TCR library protocol, unique molecular identifiers were attached to individual cDNA molecules to correct for PCR bias and sequencing error. Both TCR alpha and beta chains were sequenced, and tight co-correlation was observed between alpha and beta sequence abundances in each sample. The study's processing was this. V gene, J gene and CDR3 annotation of TCR sequences was performed with Decombinator V4. TCRs were defined as expanded if a significant change between any two time points was detected under a Poisson model with p below 0.0001. TCR abundances were normalised to the total number of TCRs sequenced per sample and were expressed as counts per million. MAIT TCRs were defined by TRAV1-2 paired with TRAJ12, TRAJ20 or TRAJ33, and iNKT TCRs by TRAV10 paired with TRAJ18. VDJdb, accessed 1 November 2021, was searched for CMV, EBV and SARS-CoV-2 annotated TCRs, excluding TCRs annotated for multiple antigens. Using fastp trimming at Q25 and MiXCR clonotype assembly, TCRdb reanalyzed the public sequencing data and kept in-frame beta chains. Identical CDR3 proteins give one entry, which carries the most common genes and DNA. These V and J calls originate from TCRdb's pipeline instead of the authors' own analysis. The sample data list tens of thousands of distinct CDR3 sequences, and over 7.5% of these were observed just once. The ten largest clones take up 8.5% to 9.5% of the sample.

A case-control design nested within a healthcare worker cohort in London, UK, was used, with weekly nasopharyngeal swab PCR tests and blood sampling performed. Healthcare workers were recruited between 23 and 31 March 2020, during the week of the UK lockdown, and were followed weekly for up to roughly 15 weeks. The chain is assembled from TRBV7-2 and TRBJ2-7; 8 nucleotides in the junction match TRBD1. The origin of this receptor is an adult who was a healthcare worker with PCR-confirmed SARS-CoV-2 infection or an uninfected control (not recorded which). Sequenced material: whole blood. The CDR3 here reads CASSLGWTGNYEQYF. The bases are TGTGCCAGCAGCTTAGGTTGGACAGGGAACTACGAGCAGTACTTC.